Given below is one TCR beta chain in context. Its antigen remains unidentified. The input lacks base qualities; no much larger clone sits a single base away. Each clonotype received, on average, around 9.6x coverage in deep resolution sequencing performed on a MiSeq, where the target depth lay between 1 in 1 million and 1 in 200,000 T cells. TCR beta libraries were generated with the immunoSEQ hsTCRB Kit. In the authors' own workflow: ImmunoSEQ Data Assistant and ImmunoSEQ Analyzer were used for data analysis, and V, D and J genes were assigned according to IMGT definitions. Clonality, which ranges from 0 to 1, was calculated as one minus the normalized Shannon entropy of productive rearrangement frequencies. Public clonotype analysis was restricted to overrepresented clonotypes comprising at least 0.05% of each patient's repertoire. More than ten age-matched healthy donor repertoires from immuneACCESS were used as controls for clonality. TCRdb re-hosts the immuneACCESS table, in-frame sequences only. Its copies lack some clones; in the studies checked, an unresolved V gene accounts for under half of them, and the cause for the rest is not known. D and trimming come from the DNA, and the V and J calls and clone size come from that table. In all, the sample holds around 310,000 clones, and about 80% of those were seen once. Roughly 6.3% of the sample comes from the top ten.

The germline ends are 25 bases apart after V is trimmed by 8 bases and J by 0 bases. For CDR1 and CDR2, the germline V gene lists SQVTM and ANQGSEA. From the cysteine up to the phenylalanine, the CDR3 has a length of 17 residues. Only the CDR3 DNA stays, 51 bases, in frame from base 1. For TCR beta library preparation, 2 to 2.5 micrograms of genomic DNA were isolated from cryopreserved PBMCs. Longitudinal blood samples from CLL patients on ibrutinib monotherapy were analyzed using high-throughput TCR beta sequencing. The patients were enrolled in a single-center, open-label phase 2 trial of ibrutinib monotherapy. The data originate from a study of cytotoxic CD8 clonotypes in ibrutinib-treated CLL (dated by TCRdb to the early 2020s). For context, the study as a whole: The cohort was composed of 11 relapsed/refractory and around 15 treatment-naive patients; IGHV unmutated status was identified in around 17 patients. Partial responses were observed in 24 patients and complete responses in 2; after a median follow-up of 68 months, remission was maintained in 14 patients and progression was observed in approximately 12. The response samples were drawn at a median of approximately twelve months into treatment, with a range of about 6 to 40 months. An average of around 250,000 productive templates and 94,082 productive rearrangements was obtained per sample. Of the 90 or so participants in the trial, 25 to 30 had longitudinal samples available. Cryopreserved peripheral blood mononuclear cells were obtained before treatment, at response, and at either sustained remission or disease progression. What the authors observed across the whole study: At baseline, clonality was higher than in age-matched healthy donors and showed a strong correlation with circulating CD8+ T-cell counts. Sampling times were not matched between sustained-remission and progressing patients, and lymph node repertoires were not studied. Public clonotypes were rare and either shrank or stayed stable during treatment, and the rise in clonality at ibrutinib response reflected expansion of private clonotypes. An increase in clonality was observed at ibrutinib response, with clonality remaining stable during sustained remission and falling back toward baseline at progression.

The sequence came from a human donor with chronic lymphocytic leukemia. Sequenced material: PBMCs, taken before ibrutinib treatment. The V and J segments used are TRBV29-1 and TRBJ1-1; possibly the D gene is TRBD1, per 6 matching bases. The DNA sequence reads TGCAGCACCCTCGGGGACACCGACCCCAAAATGAACACTGAAGCTTTCTTT. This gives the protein CSTLGDTDPKMNTEAFF. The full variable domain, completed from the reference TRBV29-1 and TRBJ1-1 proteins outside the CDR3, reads SAVISQKPSRDICQRGTSLTIQCQVDSQVTMMFWYRQQPGQSLTLIATANQGSEATYESGFVIDKFPISRPNLTFSTLTVSNMSPEDSSIYLCSTLGDTDPKMNTEAFFGQGTRLTVV.